These 19 T cell receptor beta chains originate from one sample sequenced in a study of cytomegalovirus exposure and HLA in healthy donors. Primers included in the PCR were 60 Vbeta and 13 Jbeta primers. Here immunoSEQ multiplex PCR was the method, and the copy in TCRdb shows in-frame clones only, minus some. The sample lists some 190,000 clones; about four fifths were seen once. Sequencing was performed on PBMCs. These receptors came from a woman in her twenties or thirties in good health and CMV-seronegative.

The chain employs TRBV14 and TRBJ1-2, with 8 bases aligning to TRBD1. The CDR3 sequence is 13 residues long. J gave up 5 bases and V 4 bases, and 3 bases lay outside the gene matches. Germline CDR1 SGHDN, CDR2 FVKESK. The CDR3 loop is CASSPGQGYGYTF. DNA of the CDR3: TGTGCCAGCAGCCCCGGACAGGGTTATGGCTACACCTTC.

The CDR3 reads CASSQDASGVPETQYF. DNA of the CDR3: TGTGCCAGCAGCCAAGATGCTAGCGGGGTGCCAGAGACCCAGTACTTC. The gene calls are TRBV4-2 and TRBJ2-5; 9 nucleotides match TRBD2. The CDR3 runs to 16 residues. J gave up 4 bases and V 0 bases, and 6 bases lay outside the gene matches. Germline V CDR1 and CDR2: LGHNA, YNFKEQ.

The chain employs TRBV14 and TRBJ1-2; weak D call: TRBD1 (5 bases). This CDR3 has 13 amino acids. Germline assignment: CDR1 SGHDN and CDR2 FVKESK. V was cut by 4 bases and J by 7 bases, with 13 bases left in between. CDR3 residues: CASSPRVRGGYTF. As DNA, the CDR3 is TGTGCCAGCAGCCCCCGAGTAAGGGGTGGCTACACCTTC.

This clone has a single count. The chain links TRBV2 to TRBJ2-7; TRBD2 might be the D (6 bases). The CDR3 totals 12 residues. Trimming cost V 6 bases and J 6 bases, with 12 bases left between them. Germline lookup yields CDR1 SNHLY and CDR2 FYNNEI. CDR3: CASSLMGGEQYF. In DNA form, the CDR3 reads TGTGCCAGCAGCTTGATGGGGGGCGAGCAGTACTTC. Full variable domain (missing parts from reference TRBV2 and TRBJ2-7): EPEVTQTPSHQVTQMGQEVILRCVPISNHLYFYWYRQILGQKVEFLVSFYNNEISEKSEIFDDQFSVERPDGSNFTLKIRSTKLEDSAMYFCASSLMGGEQYFGPGTRLTVT.

This clone came up once. The chain combines TRBV7-6 with TRBJ1-3; D unclear. The CDR3 runs 15 residues. The V end lost 5 bases, the J end lost 0 bases, and 11 bases lay between the germline ends. Germline assignment: CDR1 SGHVS and CDR2 FNYEAQ. The CDR3 nucleotides are TGTGCCAGCAGCCACCCCCGGGACTCTGGAAACACCATATATTTT. It specifies CASSHPRDSGNTIYF.

The CDR3 region is CASRYGQGSYGYTF. DNA for the CDR3: TGTGCCAGCAGGTACGGACAGGGGAGCTATGGCTACACCTTC. V gene TRBV6-5 combines with J gene TRBJ1-2; 9 bases line up with TRBD1. Germline V gene data show CDR1 as MNHEY and CDR2 as SVGAGI. The junction had 6 bases not matched to a gene; V was cut back by 6 bases and J by 4 bases. This CDR3 is 14 amino acids long.

This chain uses TRBV7-9 with TRBJ1-1; no reliable D call. The CDR3 loop spans 11 amino acids. Germline-derived CDR1 and CDR2 are SEHNR and FQNEAQ (reference sequence). V lost 5 bases and J 7 bases, leaving 8 bases between the germline ends. CDR3 in DNA: TGTGCCAGCAGCCGCGGGCTTGAAGCTTTCTTT. This gives the protein CASSRGLEAFF.

V is TRBV15 and J is TRBJ2-1; D is ambiguous. CDR1 is LNHNV and CDR2 is YYDKDF in the germline V gene (reference sequence). Trimming cost V 3 bases and J 8 bases, with 8 bases left between them. CDR3 length equals 12 residues. CDR3 coding DNA: TGTGCCACCAGCAGGTTAGAAGATGAGCAGTTCTTC. Encoded protein: CATSRLEDEQFF.

The chain joins TRBV2 to TRBJ1-2; 7 nucleotides agree with TRBD1. CDR1 and CDR2 (germline): SNHLY, FYNNEI. Trimming cost V 2 bases and J 6 bases; bases outside gene matches: 9. The CDR3 runs 15 residues. CDR3 bases: TGTGCCAGCAGTGAAAGGACAGGAAAAGACCATGGCTACACCTTC. Amino acids: CASSERTGKDHGYTF.

The chain joins TRBV7-2 to TRBJ1-1; D might be TRBD1 (5 bases). Germline-derived CDR1 and CDR2 are SGHTA and FQGNSA. This CDR3 comprises 14 residues. The germline V and J ends were trimmed by 5 bases and 8 bases, with 18 bases remaining between them. CDR3 residues: CASSPAFGRVEAFF. CDR3 DNA: TGTGCCAGCAGCCCCGCGTTTGGCAGGGTCGAAGCTTTCTTT.

The V and J genes are TRBV18 and TRBJ2-5; 9 bases line up with TRBD1. CDR1 is KGHSH and CDR2 is LQKENI in the germline V gene. The CDR3 spans 14 residues. Unmatched junction bases numbered 5, after V lost 2 bases and J lost 7 bases. The CDR3 nucleotides read TGTGCCAGCTCACCAGTTGGGACAGGGTTGACCCAGTACTTC. Translation: CASSPVGTGLTQYF.

This clone was observed a few times. V and J are TRBV9 and TRBJ1-1, with 10 bases aligning to TRBD1. The CDR3 has 14 amino acids. Per germline, CDR1 SGDLS and CDR2 YYNGEE. J lost 4 bases, V lost 2 bases, and 2 bases had no gene match. CDR3 region: CASSVTGGPTEAFF. The CDR3 DNA sequence: TGTGCCAGCAGCGTGACAGGGGGCCCCACTGAAGCTTTCTTT.

The chain recombines TRBV5-4 with TRBJ2-5; 7 bases are shared with TRBD2. Per the germline V gene, CDR1 is SGHNT and CDR2 is YYREEE (reference sequence). The CDR3 consists of 17 residues. The V and J ends lost 4 bases and 0 bases, in that order; junction bases with no gene match: 12. CDR3: CASSPARGRGYQETQYF. The CDR3 bases are TGTGCCAGCAGCCCAGCCCGGGGGAGGGGTTACCAAGAGACCCAGTACTTC.

The V call is TRBV14, the J call TRBJ2-5; D possibly corresponds to TRBD1 (6 bases). V lost 4 bases, J lost 5 bases, and 17 bases lay in between. In germline, CDR1 is SGHDN, CDR2 FVKESK. CDR3 size: 15 residues. The CDR3 is CASSRRRTDHETQYF. CDR3 coding DNA: TGTGCCAGCAGCCGACGAAGGACAGATCACGAGACCCAGTACTTC.

The chain recombines TRBV27 with TRBJ1-6; 9 nucleotides match TRBD1. From germline, CDR1 is MNHEY and CDR2 SMNVEV (reference sequence). With 2 bases clipped from V and 6 bases from J, the junction kept 11 bases outside the gene matches. The CDR3 has 18 residues. CDR3 sequence reads: CASSLGMSPDRGNSPLHF. CDR3 sequence (DNA): TGTGCCAGCAGTTTAGGCATGTCTCCGGACAGGGGTAATTCACCCCTCCACTTT.

The rearrangement links TRBV5-6 to TRBJ1-1; D is uncertain. The V end lost 2 bases, the J end lost 1 base, and 12 bases lay between the germline ends. CDR3 length: 15 amino acids. From germline, CDR1 is SGHDT and CDR2 YYEEEE. In DNA, the CDR3 is TGTGCCAGCAGCTTACCACGTCGGGAGAACACTGAAGCTTTCTTT. Translation: CASSLPRRENTEAFF.

The V and J genes are TRBV5-8 and TRBJ2-7, with D tentatively TRBD2 (5 bases). CDR3 length: 14 amino acids. Germline V CDR1 and CDR2: SGHTS, YDEGEE. Deletions cut 7 bases from V and 1 base from J, with 15 bases between. DNA for the CDR3: TGTGCCAGCCCGGAGGAGGACGAGTCCTACGAGCAGTACTTC. Protein: CASPEEDESYEQYF.

The V call is TRBV9, the J call TRBJ2-7; 13 nucleotides agree with TRBD2. Germline CDR1 is SGDLS and CDR2 is YYNGEE. This CDR3 has 20 amino acids. J lost 6 bases, V lost 4 bases, and 22 bases had no gene match. Here the CDR3 DNA reads TGTGCCAGCAGCCCCACCCCTCGGACTAGCGGGGGCCTCCTCCTCGGCGAGCAGTACTTC. Its translation: CASSPTPRTSGGLLLGEQYF.

V gene TRBV4-1 combines with J gene TRBJ2-7; the match to TRBD2 covers 9 bases. The trim removed 6 bases at V and 0 bases at J, leaving 6 bases unmatched. The CDR3 is made up of 15 amino acids. Germline CDR1 is MGHRA and CDR2 is YSYEKL. CDR3 in amino acids: CASSTSTSGSYEQYF. Here the CDR3 DNA reads TGCGCCAGCAGTACCTCGACTAGCGGCTCCTACGAGCAGTACTTC.